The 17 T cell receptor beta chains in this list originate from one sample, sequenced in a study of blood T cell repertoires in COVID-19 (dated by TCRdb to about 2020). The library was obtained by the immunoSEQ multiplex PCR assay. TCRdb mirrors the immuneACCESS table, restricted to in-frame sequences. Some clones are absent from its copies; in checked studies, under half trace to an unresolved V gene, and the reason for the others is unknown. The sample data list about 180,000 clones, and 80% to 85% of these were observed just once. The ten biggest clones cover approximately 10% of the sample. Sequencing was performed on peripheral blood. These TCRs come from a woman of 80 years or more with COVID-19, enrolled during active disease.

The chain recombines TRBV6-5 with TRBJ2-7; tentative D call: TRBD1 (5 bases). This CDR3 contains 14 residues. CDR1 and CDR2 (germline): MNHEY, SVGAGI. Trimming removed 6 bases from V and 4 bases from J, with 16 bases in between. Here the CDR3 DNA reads TGTGCCAGCAGGCCCTTTCAGGGCCCTTACGAGCAGTACTTC. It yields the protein CASRPFQGPYEQYF.

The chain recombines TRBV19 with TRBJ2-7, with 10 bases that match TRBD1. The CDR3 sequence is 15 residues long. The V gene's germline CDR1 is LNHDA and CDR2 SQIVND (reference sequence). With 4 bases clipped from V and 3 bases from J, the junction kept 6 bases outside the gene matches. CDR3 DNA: TGTGCCAGTAGTACCTCCCGGGACAGGGGCTACGAGCAGTACTTC. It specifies CASSTSRDRGYEQYF.

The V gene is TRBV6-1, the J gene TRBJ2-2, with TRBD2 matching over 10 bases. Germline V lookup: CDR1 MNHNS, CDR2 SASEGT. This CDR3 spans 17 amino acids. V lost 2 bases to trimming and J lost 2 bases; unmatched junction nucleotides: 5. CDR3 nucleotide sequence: TGTGCCAGCAGTGAACCCCTAGCGGGGGCAAACACCGGGGAGCTGTTTTTT. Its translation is CASSEPLAGANTGELFF.

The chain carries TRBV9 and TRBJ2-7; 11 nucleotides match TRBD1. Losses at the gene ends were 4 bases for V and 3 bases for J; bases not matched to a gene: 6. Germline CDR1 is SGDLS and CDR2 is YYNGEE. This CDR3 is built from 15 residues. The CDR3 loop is CASSFRDRGGYEQYF. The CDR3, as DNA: TGTGCCAGCAGCTTTCGGGACAGGGGGGGCTACGAGCAGTACTTC.

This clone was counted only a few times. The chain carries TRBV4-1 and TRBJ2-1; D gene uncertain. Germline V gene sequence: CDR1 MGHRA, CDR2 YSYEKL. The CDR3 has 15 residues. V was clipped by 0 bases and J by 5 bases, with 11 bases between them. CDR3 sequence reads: CASSQEGLTNNEQFF. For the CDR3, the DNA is TGCGCCAGCAGCCAAGAGGGCCTAACAAACAATGAGCAGTTCTTC.

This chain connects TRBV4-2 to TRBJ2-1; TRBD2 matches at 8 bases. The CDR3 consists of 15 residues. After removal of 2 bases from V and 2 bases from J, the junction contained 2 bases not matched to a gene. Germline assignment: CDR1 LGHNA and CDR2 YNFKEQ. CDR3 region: CASSQLAGPYNEQFF. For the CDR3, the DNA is TGTGCCAGCAGCCAATTAGCGGGGCCCTACAATGAGCAGTTCTTC.

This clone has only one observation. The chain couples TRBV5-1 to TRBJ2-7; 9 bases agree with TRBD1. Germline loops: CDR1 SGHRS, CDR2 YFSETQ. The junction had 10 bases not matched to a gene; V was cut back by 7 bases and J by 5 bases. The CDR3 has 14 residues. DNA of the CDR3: TGCGCCAGCTCACCGGGACAGGGTATCAACGAGCAGTACTTC. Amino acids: CASSPGQGINEQYF. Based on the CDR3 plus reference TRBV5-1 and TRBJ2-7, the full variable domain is KAGVTQTPRYLIKTRGQQVTLSCSPISGHRSVSWYQQTPGQGLQFLFEYFSETQRNKGNFPGRFSGRQFSNSRSEMNVSTLELGDSALYLCASSPGQGINEQYFGPGTRLTVT.

CDR3 nucleotides: TGTGCCAGCAGTCGCAGGGAAACGAACACCGGGGAGCTGTTTTTT. Protein: CASSRRETNTGELFF. The chain joins TRBV6-2 or TRBV6-3 to TRBJ2-2; D is perhaps TRBD1 (5 bases). V was cut by 5 bases and J by 0 bases, with 10 bases left in between. Germline values: CDR1 MNHEY, CDR2 SVGEGT. The CDR3 loop spans 15 amino acids.

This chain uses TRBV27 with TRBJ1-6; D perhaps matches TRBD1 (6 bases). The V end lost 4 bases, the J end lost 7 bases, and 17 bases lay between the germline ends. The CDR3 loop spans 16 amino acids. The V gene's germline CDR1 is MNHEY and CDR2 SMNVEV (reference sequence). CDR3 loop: CASSWRGTPGNSPLHF. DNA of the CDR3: TGTGCCAGCAGTTGGAGAGGGACACCGGGAAATTCACCCCTCCACTTT.

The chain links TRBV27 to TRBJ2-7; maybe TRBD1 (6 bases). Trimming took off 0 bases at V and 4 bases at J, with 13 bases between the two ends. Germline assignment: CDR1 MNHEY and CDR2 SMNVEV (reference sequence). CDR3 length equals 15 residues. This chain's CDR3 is CASSLSRGRGYEQYF. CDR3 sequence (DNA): TGTGCCAGCAGTTTATCGAGAGGAAGGGGGTACGAGCAGTACTTC.

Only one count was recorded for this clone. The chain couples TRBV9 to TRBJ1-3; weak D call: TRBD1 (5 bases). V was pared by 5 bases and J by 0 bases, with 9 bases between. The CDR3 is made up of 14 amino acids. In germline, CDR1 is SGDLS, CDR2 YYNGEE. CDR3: CASSTGISGNTIYF. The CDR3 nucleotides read TGTGCCAGCAGTACAGGCATCTCTGGAAACACCATATATTTT. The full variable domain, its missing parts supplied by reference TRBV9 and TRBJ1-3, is DSGVTQTPKHLITATGQRVTLRCSPRSGDLSVYWYQQSLDQGLQFLIQYYNGEERAKGNILERFSAQQFPDLHSELNLSSLELGDSALYFCASSTGISGNTIYFGEGSWLTVV.

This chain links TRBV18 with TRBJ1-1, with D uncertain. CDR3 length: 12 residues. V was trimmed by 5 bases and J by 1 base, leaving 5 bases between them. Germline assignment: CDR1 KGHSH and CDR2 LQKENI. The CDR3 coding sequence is TGTGCCAGCTCAACAGAGAACACTGAAGCTTTCTTT. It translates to CASSTENTEAFF. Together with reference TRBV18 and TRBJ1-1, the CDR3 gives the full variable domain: NAGVMQNPRHLVRRRGQEARLRCSPMKGHSHVYWYRQLPEEGLKFMVYLQKENIIDESGMPKERFSAEFPKEGPSILRIQQVVRGDSAAYFCASSTENTEAFFGQGTRLTVV.

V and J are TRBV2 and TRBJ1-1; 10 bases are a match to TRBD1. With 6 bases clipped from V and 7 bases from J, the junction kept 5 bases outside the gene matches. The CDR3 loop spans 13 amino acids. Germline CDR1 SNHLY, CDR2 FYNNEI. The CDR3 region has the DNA TGTGCCAGCAGCCTGACAGGGGGCATTGAAGCTTTCTTT. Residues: CASSLTGGIEAFF.

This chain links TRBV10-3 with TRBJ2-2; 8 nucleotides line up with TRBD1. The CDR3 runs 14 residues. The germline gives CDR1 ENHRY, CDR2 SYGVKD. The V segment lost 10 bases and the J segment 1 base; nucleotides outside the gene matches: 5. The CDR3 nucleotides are TGTGCCACCGGACAGGGAGTGAACACCGGGGAGCTGTTTTTT. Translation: CATGQGVNTGELFF.

The CDR3 DNA reads TGTGCCAGTAGCCCCGACCCGGGCCCCGGGGGCTACGAGCAGTACTTC. It encodes CASSPDPGPGGYEQYF. The V gene is TRBV19, the J gene TRBJ2-7, with D possibly being TRBD2 (6 bases). V gave up 6 bases and J gave up 3 bases, with 21 bases separating them. In germline, CDR1 is LNHDA, CDR2 SQIVND (reference sequence). The CDR3 is 16 residues long.

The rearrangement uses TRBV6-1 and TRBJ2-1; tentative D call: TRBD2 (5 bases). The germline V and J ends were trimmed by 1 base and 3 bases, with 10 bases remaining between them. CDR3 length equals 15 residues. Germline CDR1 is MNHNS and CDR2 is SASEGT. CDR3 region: CASSEVGGIYNEQFF. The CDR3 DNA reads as TGTGCCAGCAGTGAAGTTGGAGGTATCTACAATGAGCAGTTCTTC.

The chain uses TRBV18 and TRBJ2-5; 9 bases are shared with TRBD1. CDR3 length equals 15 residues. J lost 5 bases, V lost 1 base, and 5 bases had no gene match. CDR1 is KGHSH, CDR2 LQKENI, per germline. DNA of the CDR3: TGTGCCAGCTCACCACGGGGACAGGGCCGCGAGACCCAGTACTTC. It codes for CASSPRGQGRETQYF.